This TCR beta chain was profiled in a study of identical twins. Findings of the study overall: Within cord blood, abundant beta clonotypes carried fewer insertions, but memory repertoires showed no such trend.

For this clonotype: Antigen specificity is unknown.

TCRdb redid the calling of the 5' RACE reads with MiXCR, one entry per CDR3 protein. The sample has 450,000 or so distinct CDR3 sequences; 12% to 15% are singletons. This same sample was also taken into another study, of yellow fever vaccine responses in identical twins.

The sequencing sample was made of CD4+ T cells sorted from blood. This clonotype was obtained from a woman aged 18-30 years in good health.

For the CDR3, the DNA is TGTGCCTGGGGGGACGGACCGAGCTCCTACAATGAGCAGTTCTTC. Encoded protein: CAWGDGPSSYNEQFF. The V and J genes are TRBV30 and TRBJ2-1; D is tentatively TRBD1 or TRBD2 (5 bases each). There are 15 residues in the CDR3. Trimming left V 5 bases short and J 0 bases short, with 14 bases between. From germline, CDR1 is GTSNPN and CDR2 SVGIG (reference sequence).